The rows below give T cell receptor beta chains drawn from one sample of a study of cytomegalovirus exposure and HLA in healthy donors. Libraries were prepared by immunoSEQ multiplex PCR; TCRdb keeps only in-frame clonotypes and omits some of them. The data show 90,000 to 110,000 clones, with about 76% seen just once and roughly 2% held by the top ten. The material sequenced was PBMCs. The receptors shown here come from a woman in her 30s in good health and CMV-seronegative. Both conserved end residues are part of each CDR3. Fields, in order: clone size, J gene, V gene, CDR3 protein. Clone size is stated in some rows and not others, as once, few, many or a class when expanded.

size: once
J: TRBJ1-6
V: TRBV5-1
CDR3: CASSVGGTGSTPLHF

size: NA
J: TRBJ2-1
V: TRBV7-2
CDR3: CASSLESNPSISQFF

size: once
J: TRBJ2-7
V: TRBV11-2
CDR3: CASSFTGYEQYF

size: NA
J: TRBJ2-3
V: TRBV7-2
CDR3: CASSSQGASADTQYF

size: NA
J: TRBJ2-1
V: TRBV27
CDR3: CASSPGTSGHNEQFF

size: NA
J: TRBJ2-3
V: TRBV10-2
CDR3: CASRDRGGNTQYF

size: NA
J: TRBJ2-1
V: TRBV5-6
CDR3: CASGVFLQGNNEQFF

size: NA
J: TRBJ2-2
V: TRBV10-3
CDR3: CAISEQGLVNTGELFF

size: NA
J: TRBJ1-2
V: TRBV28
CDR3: CASSIIQGSGYTF

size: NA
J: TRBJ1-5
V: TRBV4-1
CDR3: CASSPPDRGLTNQPQHF

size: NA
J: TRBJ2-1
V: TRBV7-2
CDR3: CASKAASKYNEQFF

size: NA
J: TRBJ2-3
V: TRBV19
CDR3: CASSTTRDTSTDTQYF

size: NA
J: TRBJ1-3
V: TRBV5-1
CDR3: CASSLSGDNTIYF

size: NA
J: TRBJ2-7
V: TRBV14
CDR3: CASSQFVVSSYEQYF

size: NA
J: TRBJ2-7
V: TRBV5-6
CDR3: CASRNDPLRGYYEQYF

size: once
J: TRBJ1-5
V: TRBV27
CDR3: CASSFGTGSQPQHF

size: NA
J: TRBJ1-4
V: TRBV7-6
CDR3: CASSLSSHGATNEKLFF

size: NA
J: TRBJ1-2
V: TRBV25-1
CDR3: CASSEGTGWDNYGYTF

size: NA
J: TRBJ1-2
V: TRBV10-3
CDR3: CAISAEQGAGGYTF

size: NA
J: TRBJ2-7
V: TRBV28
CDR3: CASSFELRTRSYEQYF

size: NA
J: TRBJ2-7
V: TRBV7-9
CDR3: CASSPKPGTGRNEQYF

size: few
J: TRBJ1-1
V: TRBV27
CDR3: CASSPIRYMNTEAFF

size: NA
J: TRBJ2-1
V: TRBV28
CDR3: CASSLSGTGGNEQFF

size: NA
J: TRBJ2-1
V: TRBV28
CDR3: CASSLPLAPVSINEQFF

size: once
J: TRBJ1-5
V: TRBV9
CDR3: CASSVAGTGLQPQHF

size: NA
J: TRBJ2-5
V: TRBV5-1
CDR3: CASSLALAETQYF

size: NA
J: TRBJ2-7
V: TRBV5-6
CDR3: CASSYGYLPASGEQYF

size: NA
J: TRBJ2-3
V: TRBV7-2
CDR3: CASSWLAGGPKDTQYF